This T cell receptor (beta chain) was retrieved from a study of blood T cell repertoires in COVID-19. Study in general: From the United States, Italy and Spain came samples of acute and convalescent COVID-19. PBMCs, B-cell-depleted T cells, or T cells were the source of the cDNA or gDNA that made up the material.

Germline loops: CDR1 SNHLY, CDR2 FYNNEI. CDR3 length: 15 amino acids. The V and J ends lost 6 bases and 8 bases respectively, with 22 bases between them. Per the original methods: Using reference gene primer amplification, nucleated cell counts were estimated. Clones were read by immunoSEQ multiplex PCR, and TCRdb kept only the in-frame ones, dropping some. V, J and clone size were drawn from that table, and D and trimming were deduced from the DNA. The profile covers about 150,000 clones, with about nine tenths appearing a single time and around 2.5% taken by the ten largest. This chain links TRBV2 with TRBJ1-1, with TRBD1 as a possible D gene (6 bases). Sequencing used peripheral blood. The sequence was collected from a woman in her sixties or seventies with acute or convalescent COVID-19. The CDR3 sequence is CASRDHPQGSAEAFF. CDR3 coding DNA: TGTGCCAGCAGGGACCACCCCCAGGGGTCTGCCGAAGCTTTCTTT.